This TCR beta chain is from a study of response to subunit inactivated influenza vaccine. Whole-study results and caveats: The authors put forward the suggestion that each seasonal influenza vaccination may bring in only a limited number of new T cells.

For this clonotype: Its target is unknown.

Germline lookup yields CDR1 ENHRY and CDR2 SYGVKD. The CDR3 covers 14 residues. Trimming cost V 3 bases and J 5 bases, with 12 bases left between them. TCRdb used MiXCR to reprocess the RT-PCR reads, holding one entry per CDR3 protein. The data show fewer than 750,000 distinct CDR3 sequences, 12% to 15% seen once. The TCR originated in a man aged 50-59 years who received an inactivated influenza vaccine. Sequencing was performed on PBMCs from blood, taken 12 days after vaccination. The J gene is TRBJ2-3, the V gene TRBV10-3; D uncertain. CDR3 protein: CAISELSGVDTQYF. CDR3 DNA sequence: TGTGCCATCAGTGAATTGTCCGGCGTAGATACGCAGTATTTT.